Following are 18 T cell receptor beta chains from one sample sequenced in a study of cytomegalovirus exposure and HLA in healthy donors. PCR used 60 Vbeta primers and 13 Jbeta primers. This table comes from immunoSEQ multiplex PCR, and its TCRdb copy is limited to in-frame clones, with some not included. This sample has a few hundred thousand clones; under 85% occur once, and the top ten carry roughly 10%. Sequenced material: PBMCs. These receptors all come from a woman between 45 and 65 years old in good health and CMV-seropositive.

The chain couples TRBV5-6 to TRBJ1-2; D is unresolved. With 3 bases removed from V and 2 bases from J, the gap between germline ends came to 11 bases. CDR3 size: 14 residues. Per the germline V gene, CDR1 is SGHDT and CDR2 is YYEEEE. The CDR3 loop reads CASSSYAGNYGYTF. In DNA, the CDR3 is TGTGCCAGCAGCTCTTATGCGGGGAACTATGGCTACACCTTC.

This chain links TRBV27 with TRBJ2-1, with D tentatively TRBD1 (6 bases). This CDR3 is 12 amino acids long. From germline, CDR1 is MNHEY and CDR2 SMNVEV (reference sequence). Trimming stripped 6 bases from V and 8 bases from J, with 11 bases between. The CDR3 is CASSPQGDEQFF. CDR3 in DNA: TGTGCCAGCAGCCCACAGGGTGATGAGCAGTTCTTC.

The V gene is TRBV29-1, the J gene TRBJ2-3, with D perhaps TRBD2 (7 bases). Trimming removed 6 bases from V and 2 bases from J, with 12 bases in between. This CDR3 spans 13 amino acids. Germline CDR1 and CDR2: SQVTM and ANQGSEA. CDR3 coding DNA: TGCAGCGTCGGGGGGCCTAACACAGATACGCAGTATTTT. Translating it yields CSVGGPNTDTQYF.

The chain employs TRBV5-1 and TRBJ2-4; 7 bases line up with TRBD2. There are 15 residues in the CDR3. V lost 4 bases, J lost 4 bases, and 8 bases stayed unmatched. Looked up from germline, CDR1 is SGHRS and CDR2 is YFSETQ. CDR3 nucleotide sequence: TGCGCCAGCAGCCCAACTCTAGCGGTAAAAAACATTCAGTACTTC. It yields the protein CASSPTLAVKNIQYF. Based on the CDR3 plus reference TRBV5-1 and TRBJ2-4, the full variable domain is KAGVTQTPRYLIKTRGQQVTLSCSPISGHRSVSWYQQTPGQGLQFLFEYFSETQRNKGNFPGRFSGRQFSNSRSEMNVSTLELGDSALYLCASSPTLAVKNIQYFGAGTRLSVL.

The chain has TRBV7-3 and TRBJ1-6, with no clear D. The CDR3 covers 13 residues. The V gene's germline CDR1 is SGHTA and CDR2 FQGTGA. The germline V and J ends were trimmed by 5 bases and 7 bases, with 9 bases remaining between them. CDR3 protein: CASSRLRNSPLHF. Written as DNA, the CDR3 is TGTGCCAGCAGCCGCCTTCGGAATTCACCCCTCCACTTT.

The CDR3 nucleotides read TGTGCCAGCATAGACAGACTTAACACTGAAGCTTTCTTT. Protein: CASIDRLNTEAFF. The rearrangement links TRBV19 to TRBJ1-1; possibly TRBD1 for D (5 bases). V was trimmed by 9 bases and J by 2 bases, leaving 13 bases between them. CDR3 length: 13 amino acids. Germline values: CDR1 LNHDA, CDR2 SQIVND (reference sequence).

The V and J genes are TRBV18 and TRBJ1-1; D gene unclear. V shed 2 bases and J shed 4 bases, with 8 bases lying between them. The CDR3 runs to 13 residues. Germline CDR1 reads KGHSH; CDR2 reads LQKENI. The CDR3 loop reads CASSPSLGTEAFF. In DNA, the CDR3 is TGTGCCAGCTCACCAAGCCTAGGCACTGAAGCTTTCTTT.

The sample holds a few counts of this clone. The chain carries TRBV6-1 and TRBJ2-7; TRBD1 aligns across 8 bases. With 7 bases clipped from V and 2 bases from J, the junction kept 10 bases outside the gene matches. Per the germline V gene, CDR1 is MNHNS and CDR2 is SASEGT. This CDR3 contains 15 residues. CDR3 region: CASIVQDRAAYEQYF. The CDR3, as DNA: TGTGCCAGCATCGTACAGGACAGGGCAGCCTACGAGCAGTACTTC.

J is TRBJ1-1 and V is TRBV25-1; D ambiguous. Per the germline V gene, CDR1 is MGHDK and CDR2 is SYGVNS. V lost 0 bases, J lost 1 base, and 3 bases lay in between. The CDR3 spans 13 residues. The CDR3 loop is CASSEYGNTEAFF. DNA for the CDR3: TGTGCCAGCAGTGAATACGGGAACACTGAAGCTTTCTTT.

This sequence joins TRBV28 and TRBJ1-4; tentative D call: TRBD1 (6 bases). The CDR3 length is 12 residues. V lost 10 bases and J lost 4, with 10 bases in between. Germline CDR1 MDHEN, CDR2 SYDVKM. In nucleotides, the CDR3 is TGTGCCACCCCAGGGGTTAATGAAAAACTGTTTTTT. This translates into CATPGVNEKLFF.

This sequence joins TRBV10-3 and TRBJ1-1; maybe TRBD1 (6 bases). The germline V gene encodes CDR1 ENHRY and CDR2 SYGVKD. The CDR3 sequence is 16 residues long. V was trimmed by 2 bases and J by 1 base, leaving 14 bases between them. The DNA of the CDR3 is TGTGCCATCAGTGAGGGCCAGGGGACCACGAACACTGAAGCTTTCTTT. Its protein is CAISEGQGTTNTEAFF.

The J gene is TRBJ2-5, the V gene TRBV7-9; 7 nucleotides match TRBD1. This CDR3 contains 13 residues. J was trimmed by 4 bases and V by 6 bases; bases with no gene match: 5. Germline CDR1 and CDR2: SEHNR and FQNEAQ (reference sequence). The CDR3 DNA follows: TGTGCCAGCAGTCAGGGGGTCGGAGAGACCCAGTACTTC. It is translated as CASSQGVGETQYF.

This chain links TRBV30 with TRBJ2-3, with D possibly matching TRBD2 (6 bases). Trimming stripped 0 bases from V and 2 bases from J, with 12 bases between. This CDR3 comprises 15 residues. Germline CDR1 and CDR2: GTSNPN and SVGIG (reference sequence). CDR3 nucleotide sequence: TGTGCCTGGAGTGTACTCGGGGGAATCACAGATACGCAGTATTTT. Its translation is CAWSVLGGITDTQYF.

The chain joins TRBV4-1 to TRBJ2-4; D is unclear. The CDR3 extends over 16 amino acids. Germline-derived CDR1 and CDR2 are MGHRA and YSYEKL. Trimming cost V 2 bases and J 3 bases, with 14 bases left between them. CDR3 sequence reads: CASSQLTTPVKNIQYF. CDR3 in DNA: TGCGCCAGCAGCCAACTAACGACACCCGTCAAAAACATTCAGTACTTC.

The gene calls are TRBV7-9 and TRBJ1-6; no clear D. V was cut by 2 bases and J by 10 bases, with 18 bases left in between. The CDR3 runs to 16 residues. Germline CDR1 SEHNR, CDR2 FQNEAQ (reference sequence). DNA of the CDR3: TGTGCCAGCAGCTTAACGATCCGAGGGTTGGGATCACCCCTCCACTTT. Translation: CASSLTIRGLGSPLHF.

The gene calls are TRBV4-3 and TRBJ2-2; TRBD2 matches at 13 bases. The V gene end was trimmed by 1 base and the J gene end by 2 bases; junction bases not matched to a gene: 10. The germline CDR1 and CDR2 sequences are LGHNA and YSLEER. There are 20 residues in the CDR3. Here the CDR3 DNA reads TGCGCCAGCAGCCAAGCTGACCGGACTAGCGGGGGAGCAAACACCGGGGAGCTGTTTTTT. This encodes CASSQADRTSGGANTGELFF.

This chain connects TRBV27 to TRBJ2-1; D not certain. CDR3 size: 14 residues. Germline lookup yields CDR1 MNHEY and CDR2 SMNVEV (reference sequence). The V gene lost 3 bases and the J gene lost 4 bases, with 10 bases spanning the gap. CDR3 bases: TGTGCCAGCAGTTTTGTGACTGATTACAATGAGCAGTTCTTC. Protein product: CASSFVTDYNEQFF.

The CDR3 coding sequence is TGTGCCAGCAGTGGTCTGGCGGGGGGGCAGAGAGATACGCAGTATTTT. Translated: CASSGLAGGQRDTQYF. This chain uses TRBV6-4 with TRBJ2-3; 9 bases are shared with TRBD2. V lost 4 bases, J lost 5 bases, and 10 bases stayed unmatched. This CDR3 comprises 16 residues. Germline CDR1 MRHNA, CDR2 SNTAGT.